Listed here are 16 T cell receptor beta chains from one sample, sequenced in a study of blood T cell repertoires in COVID-19. The repertoire was sequenced with immunoSEQ multiplex PCR; TCRdb's copy has only in-frame clones and lacks some. This table holds some 460,000 clones, about 85% found once. Sample: PBMCs or T cells enriched from blood (not recorded which). The receptors derive from a woman younger than 30 with acute COVID-19.

The chain is built from TRBV25-1 and TRBJ2-5; TRBD1 is a possible D gene (7 bases). The V end lost 0 bases, the J end lost 3 bases, and 11 bases lay between the germline ends. The CDR3 totals 15 residues. Germline V lookup: CDR1 MGHDK, CDR2 SYGVNS. In DNA form, the CDR3 reads TGTGCCAGCAGTGAATACAGGGGGGCGAAAGAGACCCAGTACTTC. This translates into CASSEYRGAKETQYF.

This chain links TRBV9 with TRBJ2-6; the match to TRBD2 covers 9 bases. There are 18 residues in the CDR3. J lost 0 bases, V lost 3 bases, and 7 bases had no gene match. CDR1 is SGDLS and CDR2 is YYNGEE in the germline V gene. CDR3 nucleotides: TGTGCCAGCAGCGCGTTTGCGGGGGGGCTCTCTGGGGCCAACGTCCTGACTTTC. It is translated as CASSAFAGGLSGANVLTF.

This clone was detected a few times. V gene TRBV25-1 combines with J gene TRBJ1-2; 7 bases fit TRBD1. CDR3 length: 14 amino acids. The junction had 14 bases not matched to a gene; V was cut back by 8 bases and J by 8 bases. Germline assignment: CDR1 MGHDK and CDR2 SYGVNS. The CDR3 DNA sequence: TGTGCCAGCGGACAAGCCGACAGGGTATCCGGCTACACCTTC. Residues: CASGQADRVSGYTF.

In this sample, this clone turned up a few times. This rearrangement joins TRBV20-1 to TRBJ1-4; D call uncertain. The CDR3 contains 13 residues. V was cut by 3 bases and J by 8 bases, with 13 bases left in between. CDR1 is DFQATT and CDR2 is SNEGSKA in the germline V gene (reference sequence). This chain's CDR3 is CSASSRFVEKLFF. CDR3 nucleotide sequence: TGCAGTGCTAGTTCGAGGTTTGTGGAAAAACTGTTTTTT.

V is TRBV18 and J is TRBJ2-1; D is ambiguous. Germline-derived CDR1 and CDR2 are KGHSH and LQKENI. The CDR3 contains 16 residues. V was shortened by 3 bases and J by 0 bases, with 12 bases between the two germline ends. The CDR3 loop reads CASSPVAAISYNEQFF. CDR3 sequence (DNA): TGTGCCAGCTCACCTGTTGCGGCCATCTCCTACAATGAGCAGTTCTTC.

This clone was counted a few times. The chain uses TRBV7-9 and TRBJ1-5; a weak D match, TRBD1 (5 bases). The CDR3 runs to 14 residues. The germline V gene encodes CDR1 SEHNR and CDR2 FQNEAQ (reference sequence). V was trimmed by 4 bases and J by 2 bases, leaving 9 bases between them. Written as DNA, the CDR3 is TGTGCCAGCAGCTCAACGACAGGCAATCAGCCCCAGCATTTT. Its protein product is CASSSTTGNQPQHF.

V is TRBV30 and J is TRBJ1-3, with D maybe TRBD1 (6 bases). The CDR3 contains 14 residues. Trimming pared 4 bases from V and 4 bases from J, leaving 14 bases between. CDR1 is GTSNPN, CDR2 SVGIG, per germline (reference sequence). The CDR3 reads CAWTGELLGNTIYF. CDR3 DNA: TGTGCCTGGACAGGGGAACTGTTGGGAAACACCATATATTTT.

The CDR3 loop reads CASSPRRGKGYGYTF. The DNA of the CDR3 is TGTGCCAGCAGCCCTCGACGGGGTAAGGGCTATGGCTACACCTTC. This chain joins TRBV3-1 (or the pseudogene TRBV3-2) and TRBJ1-2; no reliable D call. Trimming cost V 4 bases and J 4 bases, with 16 bases left between them. Germline V gives CDR1 LGHDT, CDR2 YNNKEL (reference sequence). The CDR3 runs to 15 residues.

The genes are TRBV12-3 or TRBV12-4 and TRBJ2-5, with 7 bases lining up with TRBD1. The J segment lost 3 bases and the V segment lost 6 bases, leaving 4 bases of the junction unmatched. This CDR3 is built from 13 residues. The CDR3 reads CASRGQQKETQYF. CDR3 DNA: TGTGCCAGCAGGGGACAGCAGAAAGAGACCCAGTACTTC.

The gene calls are TRBV5-1 and TRBJ1-5; 7 bases align to TRBD1. CDR3 size: 15 residues. J gave up 4 bases and V 5 bases, and 9 bases lay outside the gene matches. Germline V CDR1 and CDR2: SGHRS, YFSETQ. CDR3 DNA: TGCGCCAGCAGGGAGGGGGCAAGGGGGAATCAGCCCCAGCATTTT. Its translation: CASREGARGNQPQHF.

In the case of this clone: At the DNA level, this CDR3 is encoded by other sequences in the same sample as well. This CDR3 reads CASSLTDRGTEAFF. The CDR3 DNA sequence: TGTGCCAGCAGCTTAACTGACCGGGGCACTGAAGCTTTCTTT. The rearrangement uses TRBV7-3 and TRBJ1-1, with D hard to call. CDR3 length: 14 amino acids. V shed 0 bases and J shed 4 bases, with 9 bases lying between them. Germline V gene data show CDR1 as SGHTA and CDR2 as FQGTGA.

This sequence joins TRBV29-1 and TRBJ2-7, with 11 bases lining up with TRBD1. J gave up 6 bases and V 6 bases, and 1 base lay outside the gene matches. Germline CDR1 is SQVTM and CDR2 is ANQGSEA. The CDR3 is made up of 11 amino acids. CDR3 in amino acids: CSVGTGGEQYF. The CDR3 bases are TGCAGCGTCGGGACAGGGGGCGAGCAGTACTTC.

V is TRBV12-3 or TRBV12-4 and J is TRBJ2-7; the D is unclear. CDR3 length: 13 amino acids. Deletions cut 1 base from V and 3 bases from J, with 7 bases between. CDR3 sequence: CASSLVGVYEQYF. As DNA, the CDR3 is TGTGCCAGCAGTTTAGTTGGAGTCTACGAGCAGTACTTC.

The chain combines TRBV19 with TRBJ2-1; possible D gene TRBD2, 5 bases. The germline V gene has CDR1 LNHDA and CDR2 SQIVND (reference sequence). V gave up 4 bases and J gave up 8 bases, with 12 bases separating them. This CDR3 contains 13 residues. CDR3 DNA sequence: TGTGCCAGTAGTACGGGGTACTTGGATGAGCAGTTCTTC. This translates into CASSTGYLDEQFF.

The gene calls are TRBV7-3 and TRBJ1-1; no definite D call. Per the germline V gene, CDR1 is SGHTA and CDR2 is FQGTGA. The V end lost 1 base, the J end lost 8 bases, and 14 bases lay between the germline ends. This CDR3 region has 14 residues. The CDR3 sequence is CASSLRAGNREAFF. Written as DNA, the CDR3 is TGTGCCAGCAGCTTAAGGGCGGGTAACAGAGAAGCTTTCTTT. Based on the CDR3 plus reference TRBV7-3 and TRBJ1-1, the full variable domain is GAGVSQTPSNKVTEKGKYVELRCDPISGHTALYWYRQSLGQGPEFLIYFQGTGAADDSGLPNDRFFAVRPEGSVSTLKIQRTERGDSAVYLCASSLRAGNREAFFGQGTRLTVV.

The chain couples TRBV7-2 to TRBJ2-7; D may be TRBD2 (5 bases). Trimming cost V 1 base and J 1 base, with 11 bases left between them. The CDR3 is 15 residues long. From germline, CDR1 is SGHTA and CDR2 FQGNSA. The DNA of the CDR3 is TGTGCCAGCAGCTTAGAAGGCGGGCGGTCCTACGAGCAGTACTTC. Its translation is CASSLEGGRSYEQYF.